A single T cell receptor beta chain is shown here with its context. The antigen is undetermined. The sample's time point: newly diagnosed GD, antithyroid drugs for less than 3 months. The authors made the TCR library using RNA they extracted from PBMCs. This entry belongs to a study of regulatory T cells in long-lasting Graves disease. Turning to the study itself: Newly diagnosed Graves' patients had taken antithyroid drugs under 3 months. Study outcomes and limitations: Persistent Graves' patients showed less TCR diversity than newly diagnosed ones. Persistent disease favored TRBV28, TRBJ1-2 and TRBJ2-5.

TCR beta libraries were built with iRepertoire HTBI primers and Arm-PCR of CDR3 regions. A single record per CDR3 protein comes from TCRdb applying MiXCR to the multiplex PCR reads. The sample comprises 400,000 to 500,000 distinct CDR3 sequences, roughly 15% of which are singletons, and roughly 10% rests with the top ten. The CDR3 is made up of 14 amino acids. V lost 7 bases to trimming and J lost 2 bases, with 12 bases between them. From germline, CDR1 is MNHNS and CDR2 SASEGT. In addition, the sample was reused for a study of T cells in Graves' hyperthyroidism and ophthalmopathy. That report notes: The diagnostic basis comprised clinical symptoms, serum thyroxine and TRAb, thyroid ultrasound and orbital computed tomography.

The sample in question was peripheral blood mononuclear cells (PBMCs), obtained at new diagnosis, from a patient treated with antithyroid drugs. The origin of this receptor is a woman in her twenties or thirties with Graves disease. The V call is TRBV6-1, the J call TRBJ1-3, with D tentatively TRBD1 (6 bases). The CDR3 spells CASTSGTTGNTIYF. The CDR3 DNA reads TGTGCCAGCACGTCCGGGACAACTGGAAACACCATATATTTT.